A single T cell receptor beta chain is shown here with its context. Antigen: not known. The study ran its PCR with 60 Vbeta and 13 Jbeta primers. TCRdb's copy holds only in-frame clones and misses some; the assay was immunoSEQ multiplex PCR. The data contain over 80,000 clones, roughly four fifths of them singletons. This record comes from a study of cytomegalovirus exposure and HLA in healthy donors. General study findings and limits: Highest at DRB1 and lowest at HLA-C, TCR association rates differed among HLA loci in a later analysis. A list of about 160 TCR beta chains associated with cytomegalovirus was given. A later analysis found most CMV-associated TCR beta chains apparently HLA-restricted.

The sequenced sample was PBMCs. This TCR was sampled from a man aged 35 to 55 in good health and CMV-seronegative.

CDR3 sequence reads: CASSPQTGTYEQYF. The CDR3 bases are TGTGCCAGCAGCCCCCAGACAGGAACCTACGAGCAGTACTTC. The chain has TRBV7-9 and TRBJ2-7, with D tentatively TRBD1 (6 bases). This CDR3 has 14 residues. Trimming cost V 5 bases and J 2 bases, with 13 bases left between them. Germline V gene lookup returns CDR1 SEHNR and CDR2 FQNEAQ (reference sequence).